The present TCR beta chain was sequenced within a study of shared clonotypes between healthy human individuals. It was at deep level that the assay was run. Sequenced by immunoSEQ multiplex PCR; TCRdb stores in-frame clones only, minus some. The data contain about 2.2 million clones, 93% of them singletons. CD45RO negativity and positive selection for CCR7 defined naive CD8 cells, a population that excluded terminally differentiated effector memory CD45RA+ cells. Study findings and constraints: Several donors had roughly 5% of their naive CD4 clonotypes in common. Read depth was anticipated to influence clonotype sharing among donors.

Turning to this clone: What it recognizes is unknown.

The TCR comes from a young man in good health. Some clones in this sample may be carry-over from other donors' samples. Material for sequencing was naive CD8+ T cells from PBMCs.

The CDR3, as DNA: TGTGCCAGCACCCTAAGGGGTGATACGCAGTATTTT. It specifies CASTLRGDTQYF. The gene calls are TRBV13 and TRBJ2-3; TRBD1 might be the D (5 bases). The CDR3 is 12 residues long. Trimming removed 7 bases from V and 6 bases from J, with 11 bases in between. CDR1 is PRHDT, CDR2 FYEKMQ, per germline (reference sequence).